Listed below are T cell receptor beta chains from one sample, sequenced in a study of shared clonotypes between healthy human individuals. Libraries were prepared by immunoSEQ multiplex PCR; TCRdb keeps only in-frame clonotypes and omits some of them. The sample contains hundreds of thousands of clones, roughly 72% of which appear only once. Sequenced sample: memory CD4+ T cells sorted from blood. The receptors stem from a woman aged 25 to 39 in good health. The CDR3 runs from the conserved cysteine through the conserved F or W. The order of the fields is CDR3 DNA, CDR3 protein, clone size, V gene, J gene, D gene. D genes are given only for firm matches. Rows may omit the clone size; those that give it use once, few, many or a size class.

DNA: TGCGCCAGCAGCTTCCCAAAAGGGGAGGGCGGCGAGCAGTACTTC; CDR3: CASSFPKGEGGEQYF; size: once; V: TRBV5-1; J: TRBJ2-7; D: TRBD2
DNA: TGCGCCAGCAGCCCTAACCTCCGGGGGAACACTGAAGCTTTCTTT; CDR3: CASSPNLRGNTEAFF; size: few; V: TRBV5-1; J: TRBJ1-1; D: -
DNA: TGTGCCAGCAGCTTTTACAGGAAAGAGACCCAGTACTTC; CDR3: CASSFYRKETQYF; size: -; V: TRBV5-8; J: TRBJ2-5; D: -
DNA: TGTGCCAGCAGCCCCACTTCTCTCTCCTACAATGAGCAGTTCTTC; CDR3: CASSPTSLSYNEQFF; size: few; V: TRBV7-8; J: TRBJ2-1; D: -
DNA: TGTGCCAGCAGCTTTAGTTCGCGGGAGGGTCGCCAGCAGTACTTC; CDR3: CASSFSSREGRQQYF; size: -; V: TRBV7-2; J: TRBJ2-7; D: TRBD2
DNA: TGTGCAAGTCGCTTAGCCCCATGCAGGGGTGTATGGAATGAGCAGTTCTTC; CDR3: CASRLAPCRGVWNEQFF; size: -; V: TRBV12-2; J: TRBJ2-1; D: -
DNA: TGTGCCAGCAGTGCGTCCGGACTATACAGGAGCTCCTACAATGAGCAGTTCTTC; CDR3: CASSASGLYRSSYNEQFF; size: -; V: TRBV6-1; J: TRBJ2-1; D: -
DNA: TGTGCCAGCTCAACACAGGGTTTGGAAGAGACCCAGTACTTC; CDR3: CASSTQGLEETQYF; size: -; V: TRBV18; J: TRBJ2-5; D: -
DNA: TGTGCCAGCAGGAGACAGCAGGGTAGCACTGAAGCTTTCTTT; CDR3: CASRRQQGSTEAFF; size: -; V: TRBV28; J: TRBJ1-1; D: -
DNA: TGTGCCAGCATCGGGACAGGGTACTCTGAAGCTTTCTTT; CDR3: CASIGTGYSEAFF; size: -; V: TRBV6-5; J: TRBJ1-1; D: TRBD1
DNA: TGTGCCAGCGGAGACACAGGGGGCTATGGCTACACCTTC; CDR3: CASGDTGGYGYTF; size: many; V: TRBV28; J: TRBJ1-2; D: TRBD1
DNA: TGTGCCAGCAGTTACGGGGGGGACACCGGGGAGCTGTTTTTT; CDR3: CASSYGGDTGELFF; size: -; V: TRBV6-6; J: TRBJ2-2; D: TRBD2
DNA: TGCAGTCAGGCCAGCGGCACTGAAGCTTTCTTT; CDR3: CSQASGTEAFF; size: -; V: TRBV20-1; J: TRBJ1-1; D: -
DNA: TGTGCCAGCAGGCTAGTTCCCTACGAGCAGTACTTC; CDR3: CASRLVPYEQYF; size: few; V: TRBV2; J: TRBJ2-7; D: -
DNA: TGTGCCAGTGGTGCGAGAGGCAGGGGGAACACCGGGGAGCTGTTTTTT; CDR3: CASGARGRGNTGELFF; size: -; V: TRBV19; J: TRBJ2-2; D: -
DNA: TGTGCCAGCAGCCCCCGGACAGGGGGTAGCTCTGGAAACACCATATATTTT; CDR3: CASSPRTGGSSGNTIYF; size: few; V: TRBV7-2; J: TRBJ1-3; D: TRBD1
DNA: TGTGCCAGCAGGCTAAGTTGGTGGGACTTTAGCGGGAAGCAGTACTTC; CDR3: CASRLSWWDFSGKQYF; size: -; V: TRBV2; J: TRBJ2-7; D: TRBD2
DNA: TGTGCCAGCTCACAGGACAGGGAGGGGGAGCAGTACTTC; CDR3: CASSQDREGEQYF; size: -; V: TRBV18; J: TRBJ2-7; D: -
DNA: TGTGCCAGCAGTTTACCAGGGACGGACGAGCAGTTCTTC; CDR3: CASSLPGTDEQFF; size: few; V: TRBV28; J: TRBJ2-1; D: -
DNA: TGCGCCAGCAGCTTGGTTCCGGACAATGAGCAGTTCTTC; CDR3: CASSLVPDNEQFF; size: -; V: TRBV5-1; J: TRBJ2-1; D: -
DNA: TGTGCCAGCAGTTATGGGGGCCGGGATGAGCAGTTCTTC; CDR3: CASSYGGRDEQFF; size: -; V: TRBV6-5; J: TRBJ2-1; D: -
DNA: TGTGCCAGCAGCTCCCCGGGACTCCCAAATGAGCAGTTCTTC; CDR3: CASSSPGLPNEQFF; size: -; V: TRBV5-4; J: TRBJ2-1; D: -
DNA: TGTGCCAGCTCGCAATCAGGGGGCGCAGGGGAGCAGTACTTC; CDR3: CASSQSGGAGEQYF; size: -; V: TRBV18; J: TRBJ2-7; D: TRBD1
DNA: TGTGCCAGCAGTTCTCCGAGTAAAACGAGCGGCGAGCAGTACTTC; CDR3: CASSSPSKTSGEQYF; size: -; V: TRBV27; J: TRBJ2-7; D: -
DNA: TGTGCCAGCAGTTCAGGGGGCGGGGGCACCGGGGAGCTGTTTTTT; CDR3: CASSSGGGGTGELFF; size: few; V: TRBV28; J: TRBJ2-2; D: -
DNA: TGTGCCAGCAGCCAGATACCTAGCAGCGAGCAGTACTTC; CDR3: CASSQIPSSEQYF; size: -; V: TRBV14; J: TRBJ2-7; D: -
DNA: TGTGCCAGCAGTGGAGCGGGAGGTGCCTACAATGAGCAGTTCTTC; CDR3: CASSGAGGAYNEQFF; size: -; V: TRBV28; J: TRBJ2-1; D: TRBD2
DNA: TGTGCCAGCAGAGCGGGAGGGCCACGGAATGAGCAGTTCTTC; CDR3: CASRAGGPRNEQFF; size: few; V: TRBV6-5; J: TRBJ2-1; D: TRBD2
DNA: TGTGCCAGCAGTTTACGACAGCCCCCTGGCTACACCTTC; CDR3: CASSLRQPPGYTF; size: many; V: TRBV28; J: TRBJ1-2; D: -
DNA: TGTGCCAGCAGTGGAAGGGGCGCGCCCACTGAAGCTTTCTTT; CDR3: CASSGRGAPTEAFF; size: -; V: TRBV28; J: TRBJ1-1; D: -
DNA: TGTGCCACCAGCAGAGACAGGGGGCAGGATGAGCAGTTCTTC; CDR3: CATSRDRGQDEQFF; size: -; V: TRBV15; J: TRBJ2-1; D: TRBD1
DNA: TGTGCCAGCAGGTCAGGACGGTTCAACACTGAAGCTTTCTTT; CDR3: CASRSGRFNTEAFF; size: -; V: TRBV5-4; J: TRBJ1-1; D: -
DNA: TGTGCCAGCAGTCCAGCGGGAGGCCGGGAGCAGTTCTTC; CDR3: CASSPAGGREQFF; size: -; V: TRBV6-5; J: TRBJ2-1; D: TRBD2
DNA: TGTGCCAGCAGTGACCTGACAGGGGTCACCGGGGAGCTGTTTTTT; CDR3: CASSDLTGVTGELFF; size: -; V: TRBV25-1; J: TRBJ2-2; D: TRBD1
DNA: TGTGCCAGCAGCCCAGGGGGGGCCCGTAATGAAAAACTGTTTTTT; CDR3: CASSPGGARNEKLFF; size: -; V: TRBV7-9; J: TRBJ1-4; D: TRBD1
DNA: TGTGCCAGCACCGCGACTAGCGGGAGCTATAGCGGGAATGAGCAGTTCTTC; CDR3: CASTATSGSYSGNEQFF; size: -; V: TRBV7-2; J: TRBJ2-1; D: TRBD2
DNA: TGCGCCAGCAGTAGATTACAGGGGGAACAAGAGACCCAGTACTTC; CDR3: CASSRLQGEQETQYF; size: -; V: TRBV5-1; J: TRBJ2-5; D: TRBD1
DNA: TGCGCCAGCAGCCAAGAACTAGTCCCGAATTCCTACGAGCAGTACTTC; CDR3: CASSQELVPNSYEQYF; size: -; V: TRBV4-1; J: TRBJ2-7; D: -
DNA: TGCAGCGTTGAGTTACAGGGGGCGGGGGAGCTGTTTTTT; CDR3: CSVELQGAGELFF; size: -; V: TRBV29-1; J: TRBJ2-2; D: TRBD1
DNA: TGTGCCAGCTCAACGGGACAGCCGCAAGAGACCCAGTACTTC; CDR3: CASSTGQPQETQYF; size: -; V: TRBV2; J: TRBJ2-5; D: TRBD1
DNA: TGTGCCAGCACCCCTGGTGGGGGCGAGCAGTACTTC; CDR3: CASTPGGGEQYF; size: -; V: TRBV28; J: TRBJ2-7; D: -
DNA: TGCGCCAGCAGCCAAAACCGAATTTCACGTCGCCAAGCCATGAACACTGAAGCTTTCTTT; CDR3: CASSQNRISRRQAMNTEAFF; size: -; V: TRBV4-1; J: TRBJ1-1; D: -
DNA: TGCGCCAGCAGCTTGGAGGGGCAGGGCTACGAGCAGTACTTC; CDR3: CASSLEGQGYEQYF; size: -; V: TRBV5-1; J: TRBJ2-7; D: -
DNA: TGTGCCAGCAGCCTTCCGGGACAGGGGTACAATGAGCAGTTCTTC; CDR3: CASSLPGQGYNEQFF; size: -; V: TRBV11-1; J: TRBJ2-1; D: TRBD1
DNA: TGTGCCAGCAGTACCTCTTACAATGAGCAGTTCTTC; CDR3: CASSTSYNEQFF; size: -; V: TRBV27; J: TRBJ2-1; D: -
DNA: TGTGCCAGCAGTTTACCTACCCCCCCCACCGGGACAGAGCCTGAAGCTTTCTTT; CDR3: CASSLPTPPTGTEPEAFF; size: -; V: TRBV28; J: TRBJ1-1; D: TRBD1